One and the same sample provided the 21 T cell receptor beta chains below, sequenced in a study of early stage breast cancer tumors. The protocol was immunoSEQ multiplex PCR, while the TCRdb copy is restricted to in-frame clones and leaves out a portion. The sample yields 35,000 to 45,000 clones, 70% to 80% seen once. The sequencing sample was made of blood. The receptors come from a person in their sixties or seventies with breast cancer.

Sample share makes this clone medium-sized (0.01 to 0.1%). The rearrangement joins TRBV7-9 to TRBJ2-7; a possible D gene is TRBD2 (6 bases). Per germline, CDR1 SEHNR and CDR2 FQNEAQ (reference sequence). V shed 6 bases and J shed 6 bases, with 15 bases lying between them. CDR3 length: 13 amino acids. CDR3 in DNA: TGTGCCAGCAGGCGGGATCTTCTAAGCGAGCAGTACTTC. The encoded protein is CASRRDLLSEQYF.

The chain links TRBV2 to TRBJ1-1, with 7 nucleotides matching TRBD1. With 6 bases clipped from V and 0 bases from J, the junction kept 4 bases outside the gene matches. This CDR3 has 14 residues. Per the germline V gene, CDR1 is SNHLY and CDR2 is FYNNEI. The CDR3 coding sequence is TGTGCCAGCAGGGGGGGACAGTTGAACACTGAAGCTTTCTTT. Residues: CASRGGQLNTEAFF.

This chain connects TRBV5-1 to TRBJ2-7, with D perhaps TRBD1 (6 bases). The CDR3 spans 14 residues. Germline CDR1 and CDR2: SGHRS and YFSETQ. The V end lost 5 bases, the J end lost 0 bases, and 12 bases lay between the germline ends. This chain's CDR3 is CASSSQDSSYEQYF. CDR3 in DNA: TGCGCCAGCAGTAGCCAGGACAGCTCCTACGAGCAGTACTTC.

This chain links TRBV6-6 with TRBJ1-1; 7 nucleotides agree with TRBD1. The germline V gene has CDR1 MNHNY and CDR2 SVGAGI (reference sequence). The CDR3 contains 15 residues. Unmatched junction bases numbered 7, after V lost 5 bases and J lost 1 base. This chain's CDR3 is CASSARDSRNTEAFF. The DNA for the CDR3 is TGTGCCAGCAGTGCCCGGGACAGCCGGAACACTGAAGCTTTCTTT.

The chain is built from TRBV30 and TRBJ1-2; TRBD1 agrees at 12 bases. CDR1 is GTSNPN, CDR2 SVGIG, per germline (reference sequence). The CDR3 runs 15 residues. V dropped 3 bases and J dropped 7; count of bases not matched to a gene: 9. The DNA for the CDR3 is TGTGCCTGGAGGGGACAGGGGGCGGCTCGGGGTGGCTACACCTTC. It codes for CAWRGQGAARGGYTF.

Points on this clone: Germline and junction disagree at one end, which may indicate a read error. The CDR3 DNA reads as TGCGCCAGCAATTACGGACAGGGGAGAGACCCAAGGAACTTC. It specifies CASNYGQGRDPRNF. The chain uses TRBV5-1 and TRBJ2-5, with 9 bases identical to TRBD1. Per the germline V gene, CDR1 is SGHRS and CDR2 is YFSETQ. The CDR3 is made up of 14 amino acids.

The genes are TRBV19 and TRBJ2-2; 9 nucleotides align to TRBD1. The CDR3 runs 16 residues. Germline CDR1 and CDR2: LNHDA and SQIVND (reference sequence). J gave up 5 bases and V 7 bases, and 11 bases lay outside the gene matches. CDR3 loop: CASTAIGQGRTGELFF. The CDR3 DNA follows: TGTGCCAGTACCGCCATTGGACAGGGGCGGACCGGGGAGCTGTTTTTT.

This clone was recorded only once. This chain uses TRBV27 with TRBJ1-6, with 7 bases aligning to TRBD1. This CDR3 comprises 17 residues. The germline V gene encodes CDR1 MNHEY and CDR2 SMNVEV (reference sequence). V dropped 2 bases and J dropped 6; count of bases not matched to a gene: 10. The CDR3 here is CASSLADDRAGNSPLHF. For the CDR3, the DNA is TGTGCCAGCAGTTTAGCCGACGACAGGGCTGGTAATTCACCCCTCCACTTT.

The V and J genes are TRBV15 and TRBJ1-3; D is perhaps TRBD1 (5 bases). The V gene lost 1 base and the J gene lost 7 bases, with 11 bases spanning the gap. The CDR3 contains 14 residues. Germline loops: CDR1 LNHNV, CDR2 YYDKDF (reference sequence). CDR3 sequence reads: CATSRVGRVNTIYF. The DNA of the CDR3 is TGTGCCACCAGCAGAGTGGGCAGGGTGAACACCATATATTTT. The variable domain in full, completed from reference TRBV15 and TRBJ1-3, reads DAMVIQNPRYQVTQFGKPVTLSCSQTLNHNVMYWYQQKSSQAPKLLFHYYDKDFNNEADTPDNFQSRRPNTSFCFLDIRSPGLGDTAMYLCATSRVGRVNTIYFGEGSWLTVV.

This clone was counted a few times. The chain uses TRBV19 and TRBJ2-4, with D perhaps assigned TRBD1 or TRBD2 (6 bases each). CDR1 and CDR2 from the germline V gene are LNHDA and SQIVND (reference sequence). This CDR3 has 13 residues. V was cut by 3 bases and J by 7 bases, with 10 bases left in between. Here the CDR3 reads CASSMGGMNIQYF. DNA for the CDR3: TGTGCCAGTAGTATGGGGGGCATGAACATTCAGTACTTC.

This rearrangement joins TRBV4-2 to TRBJ2-2; a weak D match, TRBD1 (7 bases). Trimming pared 5 bases from V and 2 bases from J, leaving 15 bases between. The CDR3 loop spans 16 amino acids. CDR1 is LGHNA, CDR2 YNFKEQ, per germline. CDR3 amino acids: CASSFQGGLNTGELFF. CDR3 sequence (DNA): TGTGCCAGCAGCTTCCAGGGGGGCTTAAACACCGGGGAGCTGTTTTTT.

The chain uses TRBV5-1 and TRBJ1-1, with 7 positions matching TRBD1. After removal of 5 bases from V and 1 base from J, the junction contained 11 bases not matched to a gene. Germline CDR1 reads SGHRS; CDR2 reads YFSETQ. The CDR3 is 16 amino acids. The CDR3 protein is CASRRSGGTSNTEAFF. CDR3 bases: TGCGCCAGCAGAAGGTCAGGGGGTACCTCGAACACTGAAGCTTTCTTT.

V is TRBV2 and J is TRBJ2-7, with a possible D match to TRBD2 (5 bases). In germline, CDR1 is SNHLY, CDR2 FYNNEI. This CDR3 comprises 12 residues. The V and J ends lost 10 bases and 3 bases respectively, with 13 bases between them. Here the CDR3 DNA reads TGTGCCACACGGGGATGGAGCTACGAGCAGTACTTC. Protein: CATRGWSYEQYF.

The V gene is TRBV19, the J gene TRBJ2-1; 16 bases fit TRBD2. The germline V gene encodes CDR1 LNHDA and CDR2 SQIVND (reference sequence). There are 16 residues in the CDR3. The J segment lost 7 bases and the V segment lost 4 bases, leaving 4 bases of the junction unmatched. The CDR3 is CASSTGLAGGLNEQFF. The DNA for the CDR3 is TGTGCCAGTAGTACGGGACTAGCGGGAGGGCTGAATGAGCAGTTCTTC. Based on the CDR3 plus reference TRBV19 and TRBJ2-1, the full variable domain is DGGITQSPKYLFRKEGQNVTLSCEQNLNHDAMYWYRQDPGQGLRLIYYSQIVNDFQKGDIAEGYSVSREKKESFPLTVTSAQKNPTAFYLCASSTGLAGGLNEQFFGPGTRLTVL.

This clone was seen once. The chain joins TRBV9 to TRBJ1-1, with D tentatively TRBD1 (5 bases). This CDR3 has 13 residues. Germline V lookup: CDR1 SGDLS, CDR2 YYNGEE. Trimming shortened V by 4 bases and J by 7 bases, and 14 bases separated the two germline ends. The CDR3 is CASSPSGVGEAFF. Written as DNA, the CDR3 is TGTGCCAGCAGCCCATCGGGGGTAGGTGAAGCTTTCTTT. Full variable domain (remainder filled in from reference TRBV9 and TRBJ1-1): DSGVTQTPKHLITATGQRVTLRCSPRSGDLSVYWYQQSLDQGLQFLIQYYNGEERAKGNILERFSAQQFPDLHSELNLSSLELGDSALYFCASSPSGVGEAFFGQGTRLTVV.

This clone was picked up a small number of times. The chain is built from TRBV25-1 and TRBJ1-6; D remains unclear. With 3 bases removed from V and 10 bases from J, the gap between germline ends came to 19 bases. Germline loops: CDR1 MGHDK, CDR2 SYGVNS. The CDR3 has 16 residues. The CDR3 DNA follows: TGTGCCAGCAGTGACACCGGGAAGCCTAAAGACTCACCCCTCCACTTT. Translating gives CASSDTGKPKDSPLHF.

This clone was detected only a few times. J is TRBJ1-6 and V is TRBV27, with D uncertain. The CDR3 runs to 16 residues. Per germline, CDR1 MNHEY and CDR2 SMNVEV (reference sequence). Trimming took off 5 bases at V and 0 bases at J, with 11 bases between the two ends. This chain's CDR3 is CASSPYSSSYNSPLHF. Here the CDR3 DNA reads TGTGCCAGCAGTCCGTATTCGAGCTCCTATAATTCACCCCTCCACTTT.

The rearrangement joins TRBV5-1 to TRBJ2-7; 9 nucleotides match TRBD2. The CDR3 has 16 amino acids. V trimming: 0 bases; J trimming: 6 bases; junction bases outside the gene matches: 10. Germline values: CDR1 SGHRS, CDR2 YFSETQ. The chain's CDR3 is CASSLDLAGAHGEQYF. CDR3 DNA: TGCGCCAGCAGCTTGGATTTAGCGGGAGCCCATGGCGAGCAGTACTTC.

This chain links TRBV9 with TRBJ1-2, with D possibly TRBD1 on 6 matching bases. Germline-derived CDR1 and CDR2 are SGDLS and YYNGEE. The CDR3 totals 14 residues. Trimming pared 3 bases from V and 8 bases from J, leaving 17 bases between. This CDR3 reads CASSGSGTLEGYTF. As DNA, the CDR3 is TGTGCCAGCAGCGGGTCCGGGACACTGGAGGGCTACACCTTC.

This chain links TRBV5-1 with TRBJ2-1; 9 nucleotides line up with TRBD1. V shed 4 bases, J shed 4 bases, and the junction held 15 bases outside the gene matches. The CDR3 consists of 18 residues. Germline values: CDR1 SGHRS, CDR2 YFSETQ. The CDR3 region has the DNA TGCGCCAGCAGCCCCACCCCCTTAGGGACAGGGTCTTACAATGAGCAGTTCTTC. Its protein is CASSPTPLGTGSYNEQFF.

This clone was observed a handful of times. The chain recombines TRBV28 with TRBJ1-5; D remains unclear. CDR3 length: 12 residues. The V and J ends lost 5 bases and 7 bases respectively, with 9 bases between them. Per the germline V gene, CDR1 is MDHEN and CDR2 is SYDVKM. The CDR3 bases are TGTGCCAGCAGTGCGACGGGGCAGCCCCAGCATTTT. This encodes CASSATGQPQHF.